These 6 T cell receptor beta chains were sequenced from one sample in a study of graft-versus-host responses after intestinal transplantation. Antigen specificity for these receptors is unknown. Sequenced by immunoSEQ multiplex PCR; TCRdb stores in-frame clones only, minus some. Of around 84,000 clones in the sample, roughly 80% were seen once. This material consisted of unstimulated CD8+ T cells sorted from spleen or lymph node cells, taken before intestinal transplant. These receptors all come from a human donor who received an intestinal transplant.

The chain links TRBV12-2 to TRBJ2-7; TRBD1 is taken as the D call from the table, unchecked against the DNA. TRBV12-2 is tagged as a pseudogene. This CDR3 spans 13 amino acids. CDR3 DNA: TGTGCAACCCGCTTGGGGCCTTTCTACGAGCAGTACTTC. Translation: CATRLGPFYEQYF.

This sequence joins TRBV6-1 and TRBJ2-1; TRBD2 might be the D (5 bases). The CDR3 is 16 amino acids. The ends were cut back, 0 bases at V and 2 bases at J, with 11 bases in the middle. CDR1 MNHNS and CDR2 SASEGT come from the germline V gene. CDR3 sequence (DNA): TGTGCCAGCAGTGAAGCGCCCGGGATGCCCTACAATGAGCAGTTCTTC. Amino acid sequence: CASSEAPGMPYNEQFF.

DNA of the CDR3: TGCGCCAGCAGCCGCCGAGCGGGAGGTAAGAGCTCCTACAATGAGCAGTTCTTC. Protein product: CASSRRAGGKSSYNEQFF. The gene calls are TRBV5-1 and TRBJ2-1; TRBD2 matches at 9 bases. CDR1 and CDR2 from the germline V gene are SGHRS and YFSETQ. The CDR3 length is 18 residues. J lost 0 bases, V lost 4 bases, and 11 bases had no gene match. The full variable domain, in which reference TRBV5-1 and TRBJ2-1 provide the parts outside the CDR3, is KAGVTQTPRYLIKTRGQQVTLSCSPISGHRSVSWYQQTPGQGLQFLFEYFSETQRNKGNFPGRFSGRQFSNSRSEMNVSTLELGDSALYLCASSRRAGGKSSYNEQFFGPGTRLTVL.

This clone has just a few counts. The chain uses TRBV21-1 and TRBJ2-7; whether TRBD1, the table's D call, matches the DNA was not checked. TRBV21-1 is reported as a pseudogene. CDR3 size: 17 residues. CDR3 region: CASSKAPPRGPLYEQYF. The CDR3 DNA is TGTGCCAGCAGCAAAGCCCCCCCTAGGGGTCCTCTCTACGAGCAGTACTTC.

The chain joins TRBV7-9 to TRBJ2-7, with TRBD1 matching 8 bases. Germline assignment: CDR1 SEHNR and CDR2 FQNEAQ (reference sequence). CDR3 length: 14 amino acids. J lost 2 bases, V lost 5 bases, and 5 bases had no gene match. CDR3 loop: CASSPTGDTYEQYF. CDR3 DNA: TGTGCCAGCAGCCCGACAGGGGATACCTACGAGCAGTACTTC. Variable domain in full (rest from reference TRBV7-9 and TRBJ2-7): DTGVSQNPRHKITKRGQNVTFRCDPISEHNRLYWYRQTLGQGPEFLTYFQNEAQLEKSRLLSDRFSAERPKGSFSTLEIQRTEQGDSAMYLCASSPTGDTYEQYFGPGTRLTVT.

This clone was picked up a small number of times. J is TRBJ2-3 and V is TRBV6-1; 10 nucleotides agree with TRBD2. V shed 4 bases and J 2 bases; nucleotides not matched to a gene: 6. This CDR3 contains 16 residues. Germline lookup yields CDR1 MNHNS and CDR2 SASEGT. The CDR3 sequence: CASSAFSGGNTDTQYF. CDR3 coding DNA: TGTGCCAGCAGTGCCTTTAGCGGGGGGAACACAGATACGCAGTATTTT.